This T cell receptor beta chain was recorded in a study of CD8 T cells in ankylosing spondylitis. Overall study findings and caveats: According to the report, clones linked to the disease were significantly enriched in matched synovial fluid samples taken from ankylosing spondylitis patients. Some motif variants were previously reported in reactive arthritis synovial fluid and blood. Made up of several highly homologous variants, a TCR beta motif appeared characteristic of ankylosing spondylitis blood.

CDR1 is MGHRA, CDR2 YSYEKL, per germline. V dropped 3 bases and J dropped 7 bases, with 20 bases sitting between them. The CDR3 has 16 residues. Comments on this clonotype: The antigen remains unidentified.

TCRdb called the 5' RACE reads again in MiXCR, with one record for every CDR3 protein. The sample includes over 600,000 distinct CDR3 sequences, around a fifth of them seen just once. This receptor was obtained from a male donor with ankylosing spondylitis. Sequencing input: blood, either unsorted or a sorted T cell fraction (not recorded which). The chain employs TRBV4-1 and TRBJ2-3; D is perhaps TRBD1 or TRBD2 (5 bases each). The CDR3 bases are TGCGCCAGCAGCCAGAAGGGTGAGGGAAGGGGAAATACGCAGTATTTT. This sequence encodes CASSQKGEGRGNTQYF.